This T cell receptor (beta chain) appears in the sequencing data of a study of blood T cell repertoires in COVID-19. Germline CDR1 and CDR2: SGHTA and FQGTGA. This CDR3 region has 15 residues. The ends lost 5 bases at V and 4 bases at J; junction bases unmatched: 5. Measured with immunoSEQ multiplex PCR; TCRdb has only the in-frame clones, and not every one. The data contain fewer than 300,000 clones, 83% of them singletons. The V gene is TRBV7-3, the J gene TRBJ2-3; TRBD2 matches at 11 bases. This TCR derives from a woman in her forties or fifties who had recovered from COVID-19. Source material: peripheral blood. The CDR3 loop is CASSRGLAASDTQYF. The CDR3 coding sequence is TGTGCCAGCAGCAGGGGACTAGCGGCCTCAGATACGCAGTATTTT.